This paragraph covers one T cell receptor (beta chain) sequence. The antigen remains unidentified. The entry originates in a study of T cells after yellow fever vaccination. One entry per CDR3 protein, called by TCRdb with MiXCR from the 5' RACE reads. This sample has roughly 500,000 distinct CDR3 sequences, with roughly a fifth found just once. Findings of the study overall: Clones from primary vaccination mostly reappeared after the booster (around 97% CD4, approximately 86% CD8).

The CDR3 length is 14 residues. Germline V lookup: CDR1 MNHEY, CDR2 SVGAGI. V lost 5 bases to trimming and J lost 6 bases; unmatched junction nucleotides: 9. The chain employs TRBV6-5 and TRBJ2-7; 8 bases are a match to TRBD1. The source of this sequence is a man in his thirties or forties who received the YFV17D yellow fever vaccine. This specimen consisted of PBMCs, obtained 15 days after the yellow fever booster vaccination. CDR3 loop: CASSPYLGQGEQYF. The CDR3 DNA reads TGTGCCAGCAGTCCATACCTCGGACAGGGCGAGCAGTACTTC.